The present T cell receptor beta chain was sequenced within a study of breast tumors, draining lymph nodes, adjacent tissues. V lost 5 bases and J lost 8; bases outside the gene matches: 7. CDR3 size: 14 residues. Germline CDR1 and CDR2: MNHNY and SVGAGI (reference sequence). TCRdb independently ran MiXCR on the multiplex PCR reads; one entry per CDR3 protein. The sample carries around 290,000 distinct CDR3 sequences, 30% to 35% recorded once. Details on this clonotype: This may come from a read error, since a much larger clone is one base off.

The lymph nodes were axillary draining lymph nodes from breast cancer patients. Sequencing was performed on axillary lymph node tissue. This receptor was identified in a female donor with breast cancer. Some clones in this sample may be carry-over from other donors' samples. The chain has TRBV6-6 and TRBJ1-4, with TRBD1 matching over 8 bases. The CDR3 here is CASSPGTGVEKLFF. The CDR3 DNA follows: TGTGCCAGCAGTCCCGGGACAGGTGTCGAAAAACTGTTTTTT.